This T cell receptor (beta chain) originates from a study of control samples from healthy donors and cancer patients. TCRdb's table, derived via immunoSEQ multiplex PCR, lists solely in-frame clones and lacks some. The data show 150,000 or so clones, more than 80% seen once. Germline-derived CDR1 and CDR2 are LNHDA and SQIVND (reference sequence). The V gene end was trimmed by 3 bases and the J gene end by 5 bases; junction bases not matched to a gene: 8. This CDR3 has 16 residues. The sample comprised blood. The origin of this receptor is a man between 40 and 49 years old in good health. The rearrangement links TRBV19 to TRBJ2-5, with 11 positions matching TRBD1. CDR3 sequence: CASSMAGTGGRETQYF. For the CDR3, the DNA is TGTGCCAGTAGTATGGCCGGGACAGGGGGGAGGGAGACCCAGTACTTC.